This T cell receptor (beta chain) was found in a study of tumor-infiltrating lymphocytes in primary liver carcinoma. Study-wide context: The patient population consisted of men and women between 30 and 69 years of age.

The CDR3 totals 13 residues. From germline, CDR1 is SGHKS and CDR2 YYEKEE (reference sequence). The study co-extracted DNA and RNA from roughly 20-30 mg of unsorted bulk tissue. There were five separate regions sampled from each tumor. Notes on the study in general: Presence in all five tumor regions was observed for only about 7.5-24% of top clones. Blood had a significantly lower top-250-clone fraction than tumors did (p = 0.039).

Making TCR beta cDNA involved approximately 0.5 ug total RNA and a constant-region primer. It was through three nested multiplex PCR rounds of slightly modified ARM-PCR that TCR beta libraries arose. The study ran its first two PCR rounds for roughly 11 cycles each, using TRBV1-TRBV30 forward primers and a C-beta reverse primer. TCRdb reprocessed the multiplex PCR reads via MiXCR and lists one record per CDR3 protein. The table shows about 26,000 distinct CDR3 sequences, with about 73% occurring only once. Note on this clonotype: Its antigen is as yet unknown. An end of the junction differs from the germline gene, which may be a read error.

This TCR was recovered from a man in his forties with primary liver carcinoma and hepatitis B virus infection. The rearrangement links TRBV5-5 to TRBJ1-1, with 8 bases identical to TRBD1. The sample comprised liver tumor tissue from sampling region 3. Subset given: tumor region T3, left-lateral pole. The CDR3 here is CASSLDRGTKAFF. The DNA of the CDR3 is TGTGCCAGCAGCTTAGACAGGGGCACTAAAGCCTTCTTT.